This TCR beta chain was identified in a study of T cells in localized non-small cell lung cancer. Repertoires were generated with immunoSEQ multiplex PCR, while TCRdb's copy carries only in-frame clones and drops some. The table records roughly 72,000 clones, 70% to 90% of them present only once. This clone was seen once. Its antigen is not identified. Study results and caveats: In adjacent lung, a median roughly 57 of the top 100 tumor clones were found. A denser population of T cells in blood accompanied longer overall survival. Uninvolved adjacent lung had more T cell clonality than any other tissue, topping tumor. Analysis by sequencing included only one tumor region, so heterogeneity remains possible.

The V gene's germline CDR1 is SGHTA and CDR2 FQGNSA. V lost 6 bases to trimming and J lost 0 bases, with 15 bases between them. This CDR3 is built from 16 residues. Sample: peripheral blood, taken before any cancer treatment. V and J are TRBV7-2 and TRBJ2-4; perhaps TRBD1 as D (5 bases). This clonotype was sampled from a female donor at least 60 years old with stage I lung adenocarcinoma. The CDR3 DNA follows: TGTGCCAGCAGGACACAGGTCGGATTAGCCAAAAACATTCAGTACTTC. Its protein product is CASRTQVGLAKNIQYF.